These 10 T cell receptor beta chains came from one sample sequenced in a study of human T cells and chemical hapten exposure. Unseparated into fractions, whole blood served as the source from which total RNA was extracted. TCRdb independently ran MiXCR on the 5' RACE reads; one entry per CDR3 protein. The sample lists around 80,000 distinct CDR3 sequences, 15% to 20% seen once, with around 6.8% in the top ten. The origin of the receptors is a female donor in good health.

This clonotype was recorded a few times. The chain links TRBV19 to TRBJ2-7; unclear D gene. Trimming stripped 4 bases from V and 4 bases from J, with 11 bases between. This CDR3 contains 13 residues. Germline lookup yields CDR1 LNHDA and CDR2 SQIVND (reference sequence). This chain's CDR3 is CASSNPGAYEQYF. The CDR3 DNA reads TGTGCCAGTAGTAACCCAGGCGCGTACGAGCAGTACTTC.

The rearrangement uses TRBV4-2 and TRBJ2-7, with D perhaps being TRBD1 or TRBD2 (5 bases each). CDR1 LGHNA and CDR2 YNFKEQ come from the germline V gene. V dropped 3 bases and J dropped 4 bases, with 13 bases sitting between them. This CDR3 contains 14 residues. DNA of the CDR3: TGTGCCAGCAGCCAGTCCCGGGACGGATACGAGCAGTACTTC. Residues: CASSQSRDGYEQYF.

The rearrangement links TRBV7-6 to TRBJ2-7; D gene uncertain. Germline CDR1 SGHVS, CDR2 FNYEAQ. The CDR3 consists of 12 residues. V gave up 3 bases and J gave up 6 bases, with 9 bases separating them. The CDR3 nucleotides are TGTGCCAGCAGCTTTATAACCGGCGAGCAGTACTTC. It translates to CASSFITGEQYF. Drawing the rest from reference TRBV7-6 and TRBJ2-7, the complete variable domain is GAGVSQSPRYKVTKRGQDVALRCDPISGHVSLYWYRQALGQGPEFLTYFNYEAQQDKSGLPNDRFSAERPEGSISTLTIQRTEQRDSAMYRCASSFITGEQYFGPGTRLTVT.

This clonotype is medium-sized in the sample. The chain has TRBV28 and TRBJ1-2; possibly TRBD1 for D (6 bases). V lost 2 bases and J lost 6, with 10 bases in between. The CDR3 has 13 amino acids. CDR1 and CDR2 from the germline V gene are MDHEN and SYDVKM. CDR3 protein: CASSLSRGNGYTF. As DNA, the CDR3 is TGTGCCAGCAGTTTAAGCAGGGGCAATGGCTACACCTTC.

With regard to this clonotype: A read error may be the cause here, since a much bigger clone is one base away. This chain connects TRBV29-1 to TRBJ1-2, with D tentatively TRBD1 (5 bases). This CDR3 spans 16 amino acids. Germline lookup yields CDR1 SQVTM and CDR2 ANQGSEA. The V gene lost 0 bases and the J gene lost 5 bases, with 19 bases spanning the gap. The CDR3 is CSVEDRGVRPAYGYTF. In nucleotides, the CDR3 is TGCAGCGTTGAAGATCGGGGGGTCAGGCCCGCTTATGGCTACACCTTC.

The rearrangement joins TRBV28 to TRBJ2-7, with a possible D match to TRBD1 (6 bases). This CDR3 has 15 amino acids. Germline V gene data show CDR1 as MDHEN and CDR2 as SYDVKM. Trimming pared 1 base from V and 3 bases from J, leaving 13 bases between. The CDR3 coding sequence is TGTGCCAGCAGTTTATCAGGGGCCGGCAACTACGAGCAGTACTTC. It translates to CASSLSGAGNYEQYF.

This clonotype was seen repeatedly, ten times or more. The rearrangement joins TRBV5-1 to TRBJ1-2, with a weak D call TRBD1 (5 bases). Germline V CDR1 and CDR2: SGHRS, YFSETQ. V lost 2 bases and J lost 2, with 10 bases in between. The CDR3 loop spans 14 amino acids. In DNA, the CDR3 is TGCGCCAGCAGCTTTTCAGACAGAAACTATGGCTACACCTTC. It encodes CASSFSDRNYGYTF.

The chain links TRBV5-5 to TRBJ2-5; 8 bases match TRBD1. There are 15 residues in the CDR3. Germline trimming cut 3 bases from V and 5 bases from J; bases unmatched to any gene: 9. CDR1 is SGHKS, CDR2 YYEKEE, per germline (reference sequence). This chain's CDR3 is CASSSSGQVGETQYF. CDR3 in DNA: TGTGCCAGCAGCTCGTCGGGACAGGTGGGGGAGACCCAGTACTTC. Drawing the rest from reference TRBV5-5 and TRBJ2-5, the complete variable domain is DAGVTQSPTHLIKTRGQQVTLRCSPISGHKSVSWYQQVLGQGPQFIFQYYEKEERGRGNFPDRFSARQFPNYSSELNVNALLLGDSALYLCASSSSGQVGETQYFGPGTRLLVL.

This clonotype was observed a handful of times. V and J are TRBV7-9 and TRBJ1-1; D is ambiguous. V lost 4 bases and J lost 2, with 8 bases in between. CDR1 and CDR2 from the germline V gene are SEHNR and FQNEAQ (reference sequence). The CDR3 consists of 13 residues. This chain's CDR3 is CASSWGPNTEAFF. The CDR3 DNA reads TGTGCCAGCAGCTGGGGTCCTAACACTGAAGCTTTCTTT.

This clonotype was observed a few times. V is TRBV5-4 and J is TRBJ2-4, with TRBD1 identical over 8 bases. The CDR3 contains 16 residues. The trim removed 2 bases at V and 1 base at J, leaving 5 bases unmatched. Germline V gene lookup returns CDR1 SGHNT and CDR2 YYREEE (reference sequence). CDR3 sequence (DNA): TGTGCCAGCAGCTTAGACAGGGGCCGTGCCAAAAACATTCAGTACTTC. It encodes CASSLDRGRAKNIQYF.